The 20 T cell receptor beta chains given below trace back to one sample, sequenced in a study of control samples from healthy donors and cancer patients (dated by TCRdb to 2020 to 2021). Libraries were prepared through the immunoSEQ multiplex PCR assay. The table comes from immuneACCESS by way of TCRdb, which keeps in-frame sequences with V and J called. Part of the clones is missing from these tables; in studies checked, under half for an unresolved V gene and the rest for unknown reasons. This sample lists some 20,000 clones; about 88% were detected once. Clones ranked in the top ten supply around 10% of the sample. Sequencing input: PBMCs. These receptor sequences come from an older woman with head and neck cancer.

The rearrangement uses TRBV7-2 and TRBJ2-1; the D gene is possibly TRBD1 (5 bases). Germline V CDR1 and CDR2: SGHTA, FQGNSA. The CDR3 has 15 amino acids. V was trimmed by 3 bases and J by 9 bases, leaving 18 bases between them. This CDR3 reads CASSFLGVLLAEQFF. DNA of the CDR3: TGTGCCAGCAGCTTCCTAGGGGTCCTCCTTGCTGAGCAGTTCTTC.

This clone was recorded only once. This chain uses TRBV6-5 with TRBJ2-7; D is unclear. V shed 0 bases and J shed 5 bases, with 17 bases lying between them. CDR1 and CDR2 from the germline V gene are MNHEY and SVGAGI. This CDR3 is 16 amino acids long. The CDR3 DNA reads as TGTGCCAGCAGTTACTCGACCAGCAGTCCGGTCCACGAGCAGTACTTC. Amino acid sequence: CASSYSTSSPVHEQYF.

This chain links TRBV6-5 with TRBJ1-2; D remains ambiguous. Germline CDR1 is MNHEY and CDR2 is SVGAGI. The CDR3 length is 13 residues. Trimming took off 6 bases at V and 4 bases at J, with 12 bases between the two ends. In DNA form, the CDR3 reads TGTGCCAGCAGCCTCGGACTCATCTATGGCTACACCTTC. Its translation is CASSLGLIYGYTF.

J is TRBJ1-1 and V is TRBV30; D is possibly TRBD1 (6 bases). V was trimmed by 0 bases and J by 1 base, leaving 18 bases between them. CDR1 and CDR2 (germline): GTSNPN, SVGIG (reference sequence). This CDR3 comprises 17 residues. DNA for the CDR3: TGTGCCTGGAGTGTAAGGTTTTTCCGGACAGAGAACACTGAAGCTTTCTTT. Amino acids: CAWSVRFFRTENTEAFF.

The chain is built from TRBV18 and TRBJ1-5; the D is unclear. CDR1 and CDR2 from the germline V gene are KGHSH and LQKENI. V was clipped by 3 bases and J by 8 bases, with 11 bases between them. This CDR3 region has 13 residues. In DNA, the CDR3 is TGTGCCAGCTCACCCAGTCAAAGGGAGCCCCAGCATTTT. The encoded protein is CASSPSQREPQHF. The full variable domain, with the rest looked up from reference TRBV18 and TRBJ1-5, is NAGVMQNPRHLVRRRGQEARLRCSPMKGHSHVYWYRQLPEEGLKFMVYLQKENIIDESGMPKERFSAEFPKEGPSILRIQQVVRGDSAAYFCASSPSQREPQHFGDGTRLSIL.

This clone was detected a few times. The gene calls are TRBV24-1 and TRBJ2-5; either TRBD1 or TRBD2 may fit D (5 bases each). The CDR3 totals 16 residues. In germline, CDR1 is KGHDR, CDR2 SFDVKD. V was shortened by 0 bases and J by 5 bases, with 15 bases between the two germline ends. The CDR3 nucleotides are TGTGCCACCAGTGATTTGCTTGGGGGAGAGGTCGAGACCCAGTACTTC. It translates to CATSDLLGGEVETQYF.

This chain connects TRBV9 to TRBJ2-1, with TRBD2 matching 11 bases. Germline trimming cut 3 bases from V and 10 bases from J; bases unmatched to any gene: 12. In germline, CDR1 is SGDLS, CDR2 YYNGEE. The CDR3 extends over 16 amino acids. CDR3 in DNA: TGTGCCAGCAGCGGGACCGGGACTAGCGGCCTTCGAGAGCAGTTCTTC. It specifies CASSGTGTSGLREQFF.

The chain has TRBV9 and TRBJ1-5; D gene uncertain. The CDR3 is 17 amino acids. V was pared by 0 bases and J by 0 bases, with 13 bases between. Germline V gives CDR1 SGDLS, CDR2 YYNGEE. The CDR3 DNA reads as TGTGCCAGCAGCGTAGATCGGTCATCCGATAGCAATCAGCCCCAGCATTTT. Encoded protein: CASSVDRSSDSNQPQHF.

J is TRBJ2-7 and V is TRBV29-1; 13 positions match TRBD2. V gave up 6 bases and J gave up 2 bases; unmatched junction bases: 7. The germline gives CDR1 SQVTM, CDR2 ANQGSEA. There are 15 residues in the CDR3. The CDR3: CSVTGTSGTTYEQYF. The CDR3, as DNA: TGCAGCGTGACCGGGACTAGCGGGACGACCTACGAGCAGTACTTC.

V and J are TRBV7-9 and TRBJ2-7, with D possibly matching TRBD2 (5 bases). In germline, CDR1 is SEHNR, CDR2 FQNEAQ (reference sequence). The V end was cut by 5 bases, the J end by 12 bases, with 23 bases between. CDR3 length equals 14 residues. CDR3 loop: CASSAGSADRRPYF. CDR3 DNA sequence: TGTGCCAGCAGCGCAGGTTCCGCAGACCGGAGGCCGTACTTC.

The chain is built from TRBV6-1 and TRBJ2-7, with D hard to call. The ends were cut back, 2 bases at V and 0 bases at J, with 8 bases in the middle. CDR3 length equals 14 residues. Germline CDR1 and CDR2: MNHNS and SASEGT. CDR3 sequence (DNA): TGTGCCAGCAGTGAACTGGGTAGCTCCTACGAGCAGTACTTC. Protein: CASSELGSSYEQYF.

This clone has a single count. The chain couples TRBV9 to TRBJ1-2; TRBD1 aligns across 9 bases. Trimming took 4 bases from V and 8 from J; bases not matched to a gene: 9. Germline V lookup: CDR1 SGDLS, CDR2 YYNGEE. This CDR3 has 14 residues. In DNA, the CDR3 is TGTGCCAGCAGCCTCCGGGACAGGGTAGAGGGCTACACCTTC. This codes for CASSLRDRVEGYTF.

This chain joins TRBV5-6 and TRBJ2-1; tentatively, D is TRBD1 (6 bases). The germline V gene encodes CDR1 SGHDT and CDR2 YYEEEE. The ends were cut back, 1 base at V and 1 base at J, with 21 bases in the middle. The CDR3 spans 19 residues. The CDR3 spells CASSLKGHIIQGSYNEQFF. The CDR3 DNA reads TGTGCCAGCAGCTTGAAGGGACACATAATCCAGGGGTCCTACAATGAGCAGTTCTTC.

This chain links TRBV19 with TRBJ1-1; D ambiguous. The germline V and J ends were trimmed by 4 bases and 1 base, with 25 bases remaining between them. Germline lookup yields CDR1 LNHDA and CDR2 SQIVND (reference sequence). The CDR3 has 19 amino acids. CDR3 loop: CASSSLKGGPTLGNTEAFF. CDR3 DNA sequence: TGTGCCAGTAGTAGTCTAAAGGGAGGCCCAACCCTAGGGAACACTGAAGCTTTCTTT.

V gene TRBV9 combines with J gene TRBJ2-1; TRBD1 matches 8 bases. CDR3 length equals 17 residues. The V gene end was trimmed by 5 bases and the J gene end by 7 bases; junction bases not matched to a gene: 17. Germline CDR1 SGDLS, CDR2 YYNGEE. DNA of the CDR3: TGTGCCAGCAGTGCCTCCAATTCTGGACAGGGTAGGAATGAGCAGTTCTTC. It is translated as CASSASNSGQGRNEQFF.

The rearrangement links TRBV29-1 to TRBJ1-1; no definite D call. The CDR3 consists of 15 residues. The germline V and J ends were trimmed by 5 bases and 1 base, with 17 bases remaining between them. Germline CDR1 is SQVTM and CDR2 is ANQGSEA. The CDR3 region has the DNA TGCAGCGTTCTCAAGGGTGGCCAAAAGAACACTGAAGCTTTCTTT. It translates to CSVLKGGQKNTEAFF.

V gene TRBV2 combines with J gene TRBJ2-7; tentatively, D is TRBD1 (7 bases). Trimming removed 2 bases from V and 1 base from J, with 12 bases in between. CDR3 length equals 15 residues. CDR1 is SNHLY, CDR2 FYNNEI, per germline. The CDR3 sequence: CASSEWQGGSYEQYF. The CDR3 nucleotides read TGTGCCAGCAGTGAATGGCAGGGGGGTTCCTACGAGCAGTACTTC.

The J gene is TRBJ2-1, the V gene TRBV7-2, with 9 positions matching TRBD1. CDR3 length: 15 amino acids. After removal of 5 bases from V and 2 bases from J, the junction contained 4 bases not matched to a gene. Germline CDR1 SGHTA, CDR2 FQGNSA. CDR3 in amino acids: CASSQRTGAYNEQFF. CDR3 in DNA: TGTGCCAGCAGCCAACGGACAGGGGCCTACAATGAGCAGTTCTTC.

The gene calls are TRBV7-9 and TRBJ2-7; a possible D gene is TRBD2 (5 bases). This CDR3 is built from 16 residues. Trimming cost V 5 bases and J 2 bases, with 19 bases left between them. CDR1 and CDR2 (germline): SEHNR, FQNEAQ (reference sequence). This chain's CDR3 is CASSLRQEDRPYEQYF. The DNA of the CDR3 is TGTGCCAGCAGCCTACGGCAGGAGGACCGACCCTACGAGCAGTACTTC.

The chain is built from TRBV6-6 and TRBJ2-7; D may be TRBD1 or TRBD2 (5 bases each). V lost 9 bases and J lost 1, with 10 bases in between. Germline V gives CDR1 MNHNY, CDR2 SVGAGI (reference sequence). The CDR3 is made up of 12 amino acids. The CDR3 DNA follows: TGTGCCAGTCGGGACGGTTCCTACGAGCAGTACTTC. Translation: CASRDGSYEQYF.